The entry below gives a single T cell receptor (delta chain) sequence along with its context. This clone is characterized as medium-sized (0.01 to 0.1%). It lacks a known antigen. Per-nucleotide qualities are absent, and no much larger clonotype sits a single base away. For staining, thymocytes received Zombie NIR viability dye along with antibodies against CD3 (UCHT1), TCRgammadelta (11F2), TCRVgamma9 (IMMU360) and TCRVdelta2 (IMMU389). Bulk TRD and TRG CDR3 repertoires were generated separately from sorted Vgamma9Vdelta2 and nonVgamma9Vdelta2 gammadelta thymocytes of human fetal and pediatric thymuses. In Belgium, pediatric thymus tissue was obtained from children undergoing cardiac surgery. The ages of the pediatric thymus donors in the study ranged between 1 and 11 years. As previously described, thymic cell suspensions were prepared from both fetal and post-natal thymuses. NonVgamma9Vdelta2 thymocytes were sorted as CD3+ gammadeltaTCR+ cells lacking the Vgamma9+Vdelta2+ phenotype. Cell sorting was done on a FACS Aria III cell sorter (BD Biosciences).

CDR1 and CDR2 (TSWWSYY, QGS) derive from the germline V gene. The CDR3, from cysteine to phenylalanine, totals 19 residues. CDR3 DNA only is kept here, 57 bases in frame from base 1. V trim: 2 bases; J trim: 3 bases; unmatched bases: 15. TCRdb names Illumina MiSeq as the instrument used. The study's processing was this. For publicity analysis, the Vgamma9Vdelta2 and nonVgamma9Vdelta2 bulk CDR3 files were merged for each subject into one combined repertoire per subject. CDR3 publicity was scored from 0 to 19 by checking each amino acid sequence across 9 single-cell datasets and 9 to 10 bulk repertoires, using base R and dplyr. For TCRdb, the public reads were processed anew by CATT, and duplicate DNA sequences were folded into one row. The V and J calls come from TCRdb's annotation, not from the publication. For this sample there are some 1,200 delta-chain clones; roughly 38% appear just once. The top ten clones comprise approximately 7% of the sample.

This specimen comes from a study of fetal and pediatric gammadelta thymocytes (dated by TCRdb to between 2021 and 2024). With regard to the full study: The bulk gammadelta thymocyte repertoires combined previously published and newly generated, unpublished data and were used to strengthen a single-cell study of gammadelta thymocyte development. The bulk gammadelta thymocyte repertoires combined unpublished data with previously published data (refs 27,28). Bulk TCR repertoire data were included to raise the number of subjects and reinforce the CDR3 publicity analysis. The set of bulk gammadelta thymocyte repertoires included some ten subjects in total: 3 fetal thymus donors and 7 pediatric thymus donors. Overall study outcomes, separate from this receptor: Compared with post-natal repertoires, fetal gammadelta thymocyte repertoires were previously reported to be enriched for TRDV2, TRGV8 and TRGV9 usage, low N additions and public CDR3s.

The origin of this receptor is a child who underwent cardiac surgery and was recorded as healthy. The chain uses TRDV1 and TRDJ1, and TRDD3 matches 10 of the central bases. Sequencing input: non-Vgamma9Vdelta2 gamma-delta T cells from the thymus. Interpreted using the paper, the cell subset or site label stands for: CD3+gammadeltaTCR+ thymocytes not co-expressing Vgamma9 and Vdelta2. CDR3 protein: CALGEGTIRGGDTADKLIF. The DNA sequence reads TGTGCTCTTGGGGAAGGAACTATACGTGGGGGGGATACGGCCGATAAACTCATCTTT.